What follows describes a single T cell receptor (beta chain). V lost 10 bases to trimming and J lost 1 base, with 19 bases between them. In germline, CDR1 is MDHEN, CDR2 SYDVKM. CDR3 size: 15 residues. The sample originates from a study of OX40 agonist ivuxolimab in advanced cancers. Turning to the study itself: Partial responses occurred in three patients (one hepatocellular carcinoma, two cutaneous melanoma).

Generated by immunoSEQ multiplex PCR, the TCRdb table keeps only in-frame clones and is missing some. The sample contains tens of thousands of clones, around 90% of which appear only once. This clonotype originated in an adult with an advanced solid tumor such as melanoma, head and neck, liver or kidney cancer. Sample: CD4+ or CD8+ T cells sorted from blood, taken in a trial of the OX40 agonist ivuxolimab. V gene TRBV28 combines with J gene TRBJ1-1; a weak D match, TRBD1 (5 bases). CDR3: CATFRPGRWNTEAFF. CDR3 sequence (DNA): TGTGCCACCTTTCGCCCGGGGCGGTGGAACACTGAAGCTTTCTTT. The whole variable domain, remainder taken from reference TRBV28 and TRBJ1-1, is DVKVTQSSRYLVKRTGEKVFLECVQDMDHENMFWYRQDPGLGLRLIYFSYDVKMKEKGDIPEGYSVSREKKERFSLILESASTNQTSMYLCATFRPGRWNTEAFFGQGTRLTVV.